Listed below are T cell receptor beta chains from one sample, sequenced in a study of pediatric ulcerative colitis. Assay used: immunoSEQ multiplex PCR; TCRdb lists only in-frame clones, some missing. Of tens of thousands of clones listed, 78% are singletons. The source material was gut tissue. These receptor sequences come from a girl aged 10 to 17 with moderate ulcerative colitis. CDR3s include the opening cysteine and the closing phenylalanine or tryptophan. The order of the fields is D gene, clone size, J gene, V gene, CDR3 protein, CDR3 DNA. The D gene is left open where the match is weak. Size tells how often a clone was seen (once, few, many) or the class of an expanded clone, and some rows leave it out.

d_call: NA
clone_size: NA
j_call: TRBJ2-3
v_call: TRBV11-2
cdr3_aa: CASSLGSFTPDTQYF
cdr3_nt: TGTGCCAGCAGCTTAGGAAGCTTCACCCCAGATACGCAGTATTTT

d_call: NA
clone_size: NA
j_call: TRBJ1-1
v_call: TRBV7-2
cdr3_aa: CASTYYAGEAFF
cdr3_nt: TGTGCCAGCACCTATTACGCAGGTGAAGCTTTCTTT

d_call: NA
clone_size: NA
j_call: TRBJ2-2
v_call: TRBV5-1
cdr3_aa: CASSSRGAGELFF
cdr3_nt: TGCGCCAGCAGCTCCAGGGGCGCCGGGGAGCTGTTTTTT

d_call: TRBD1
clone_size: NA
j_call: TRBJ2-1
v_call: TRBV7-9
cdr3_aa: CASSLFATGGYNEQFF
cdr3_nt: TGTGCCAGCAGCTTATTTGCGACAGGGGGATACAATGAGCAGTTCTTC

d_call: TRBD1
clone_size: NA
j_call: TRBJ2-7
v_call: TRBV10-1
cdr3_aa: CAVSGDSLYEQYF
cdr3_nt: TGCGCCGTCTCCGGGGACAGCCTCTACGAGCAGTACTTC

d_call: NA
clone_size: NA
j_call: TRBJ2-3
v_call: TRBV9
cdr3_aa: CASSVAVSSSTDTQYF
cdr3_nt: TGTGCCAGCAGCGTAGCTGTTTCATCTAGCACAGATACGCAGTATTTT

d_call: TRBD2
clone_size: NA
j_call: TRBJ2-1
v_call: TRBV11-3
cdr3_aa: CASSSSGSRVDKQFF
cdr3_nt: TGTGCCAGCAGCTCAAGCGGGAGTAGGGTCGATAAGCAGTTCTTC

d_call: NA
clone_size: NA
j_call: TRBJ2-7
v_call: TRBV6-4
cdr3_aa: CASMRSSYEQYF
cdr3_nt: TGTGCCAGCATGCGGAGCTCCTACGAGCAGTACTTC

d_call: NA
clone_size: NA
j_call: TRBJ1-1
v_call: TRBV4-3
cdr3_aa: CASSQFPTGNTEAFF
cdr3_nt: TGCGCCAGCAGCCAATTCCCGACGGGGAACACTGAAGCTTTCTTT

d_call: NA
clone_size: NA
j_call: TRBJ1-2
v_call: TRBV5-4
cdr3_aa: CASSGGGANYGYTF
cdr3_nt: TGTGCCAGCAGCGGTGGCGGCGCTAACTATGGCTACACCTTC

d_call: NA
clone_size: once
j_call: TRBJ1-1
v_call: TRBV15
cdr3_aa: CATSRATDNTEAFF
cdr3_nt: TGTGCCACCAGCAGAGCGACGGATAACACTGAAGCTTTCTTT

d_call: NA
clone_size: NA
j_call: TRBJ1-4
v_call: TRBV2
cdr3_aa: CASSSQTTNEKLFF
cdr3_nt: TGTGCCAGCAGCTCCCAAACAACTAATGAAAAACTGTTTTTT

d_call: TRBD1
clone_size: once
j_call: TRBJ2-7
v_call: TRBV7-3
cdr3_aa: CASSLARQGRHEQYF
cdr3_nt: TGTGCCAGCAGCTTAGCCAGACAGGGTAGGCACGAGCAGTACTTC

d_call: TRBD1
clone_size: NA
j_call: TRBJ2-7
v_call: TRBV11-1
cdr3_aa: CASSLAPGQTYEQYF
cdr3_nt: TGTGCCAGCAGCTTAGCCCCGGGACAGACCTACGAGCAGTACTTC

d_call: NA
clone_size: few
j_call: TRBJ1-2
v_call: TRBV7-2
cdr3_aa: CASSLASAGTSSPYGYTF
cdr3_nt: TGTGCCAGCAGCTTAGCGTCTGCCGGGACTAGTTCTCCATATGGCTACACCTTC

d_call: TRBD1
clone_size: NA
j_call: TRBJ1-4
v_call: TRBV2
cdr3_aa: CASSGDRGWTNEKLFF
cdr3_nt: TGTGCCAGCAGCGGGGACAGGGGGTGGACTAATGAAAAACTGTTTTTT